Listed here is a single T cell receptor (beta chain). Its antigen is unidentified. The sample comes from a study of OX40 agonist ivuxolimab in advanced cancers. Across the whole study: Participants, around 80% male, averaged about 56 years of age, ranging from 23 to 79.

From germline, CDR1 is SGHRS and CDR2 YFSETQ. V lost 0 bases and J lost 0, with 3 bases in between. The CDR3 has 14 residues. Data came from immunoSEQ multiplex PCR; TCRdb stores just in-frame clones and leaves some out. Counted here are approximately 82,000 clones, about nine tenths occurring once; the ten biggest clones make up 4.1%. Study-wide results and caveats: At doses 0.1 to 3.0 mg/kg, CD4+ and CD8+ clones expanded. Expansion of clones was among the lowest in partial responders at 0.1-3.0 mg/kg. In the expanded peripheral T cells, antigen specificity was never determined.

Sample: CD4+ or CD8+ T cells sorted from blood, taken in a trial of the OX40 agonist ivuxolimab. The chain has TRBV5-1 and TRBJ2-2; D is unresolved. The sequence was collected from an adult with an advanced solid tumor such as melanoma, head and neck, liver or kidney cancer. CDR3 nucleotides: TGCGCCAGCAGCTTGGCCCCGAACACCGGGGAGCTGTTTTTT. This encodes CASSLAPNTGELFF. Complete variable domain (other parts from reference TRBV5-1 and TRBJ2-2): KAGVTQTPRYLIKTRGQQVTLSCSPISGHRSVSWYQQTPGQGLQFLFEYFSETQRNKGNFPGRFSGRQFSNSRSEMNVSTLELGDSALYLCASSLAPNTGELFFGEGSRLTVL.